This T cell receptor (beta chain) was recovered during a study of OX40 agonist ivuxolimab in advanced cancers. Looking at the study overall: The study gave patients intravenous ivuxolimab at 0.01 to 10 mg/kg every 2 weeks. Dose-escalation cases comprised hepatocellular carcinoma, melanoma, renal cell or head and neck cancer. Findings and caveats of the study: Certain nonresponders likewise exhibited a low normalized T-cell clonal expansion. There was clonal expansion of CD4+ and CD8+ blood T cells by week 6 at 0.1 to 3.0 mg/kg.

Only in-frame clones appear in the TCRdb table, and some are missing; sequencing was by immunoSEQ multiplex PCR. The sample lists about 110,000 clones; over 85% were seen once. This CDR3 has 15 residues. Germline loops: CDR1 SGHTA, CDR2 FQGNSA. As concerns this clone: Its cognate antigen is unknown. Relative to the germline gene, one junction end is altered; a read error may explain this.

The receptor was isolated from an adult with an advanced solid tumor such as melanoma, head and neck, liver or kidney cancer. This chain connects TRBV7-2 to TRBJ2-2, with a possible D match to TRBD1 (6 bases). The source material was CD4+ or CD8+ T cells sorted from blood, sampled in a trial of the OX40 agonist ivuxolimab. The CDR3 protein is CASSSRQVGTGELLF. The CDR3 DNA follows: TGTGCCAGCAGCTCCCGACAGGTTGGCACCGGGGAGCTGCTTTTT.